The rows below give T cell receptor beta chains drawn from one sample of a study of T cells in Graves' hyperthyroidism and ophthalmopathy. TCRdb re-called the multiplex PCR reads with MiXCR, one entry per CDR3 protein. The table lists nearly 600,000 distinct CDR3 sequences, approximately 14% of them singletons. Sequences were obtained from blood. These receptor sequences come from a woman aged 25 to 39 with Graves' hyperthyroidism that later progressed to Graves' ophthalmopathy. CDR3s include the opening cysteine and the closing phenylalanine or tryptophan. Each record gives: clone size, V gene, J gene, CDR3 length, D gene, CDR3 DNA, CDR3 protein. A D gene is named only where the DNA matches it firmly. A row's size may be missing; if present it is once, few, many or a size class.

size: many
V: TRBV5-4
J: TRBJ2-7
length: 15
D: .
DNA: TGTGCCAGCAGCTCCCGACTAGGGAATAACTACGAGCAGTACTTC
CDR3: CASSSRLGNNYEQYF

size: many
V: TRBV27
J: TRBJ2-7
length: 15
D: TRBD2
DNA: TGTGCCAGCAGTCTGATAGCGGGAGTAGTCTACGAGCAGTACTTC
CDR3: CASSLIAGVVYEQYF

size: many
V: TRBV29-1
J: TRBJ2-7
length: 11
D: .
DNA: TGCAGCGTTGGGGCGGAATACGAGCAGTACTTC
CDR3: CSVGAEYEQYF

size: many
V: TRBV18
J: TRBJ1-1
length: 15
D: .
DNA: TGTGCCAGCTCACCACTGGAAGGGATGAACACTGAAGCTTTCTTT
CDR3: CASSPLEGMNTEAFF

size: many
V: TRBV7-6
J: TRBJ2-7
length: 13
D: .
DNA: TGTGCCAGCAGCTTAGACCTAGCGTACGAGCAGTACTTC
CDR3: CASSLDLAYEQYF

size: many
V: TRBV6-2/TRBV6-3
J: TRBJ2-1
length: 15
D: .
DNA: TGTGCCAGCAGTTACCCTAGCATCGGCGTCAATGAGCAGTTCTTC
CDR3: CASSYPSIGVNEQFF

size: few
V: TRBV5-1
J: TRBJ2-5
length: 14
D: TRBD1
DNA: TGCGCCAGCAGCTTTAGGGGGCAGGGAGAGACCCAGTACTTC
CDR3: CASSFRGQGETQYF

size: many
V: TRBV7-2
J: TRBJ2-7
length: 15
D: TRBD2
DNA: TGTGCCAGCAGAAAAAGCTCAGCGGGAGATAGGGAGCAGTACTTC
CDR3: CASRKSSAGDREQYF

size: .
V: TRBV13
J: TRBJ2-1
length: 16
D: TRBD1
DNA: TGTGCCAGCAGCGCCATGACAGGGGGCTCCTACAATGAGCAGTTCTTC
CDR3: CASSAMTGGSYNEQFF

size: many
V: TRBV28
J: TRBJ2-7
length: 13
D: .
DNA: TGTGCCAGCAGGAACCTACAGGGTAACGAGCAGTACTTC
CDR3: CASRNLQGNEQYF

size: many
V: TRBV20-1
J: TRBJ1-2
length: 16
D: TRBD1
DNA: TGCAGTGCTCCTCCCCCTGGGACAGCTCTTAGCTATGGCTACACCTTC
CDR3: CSAPPPGTALSYGYTF

size: many
V: TRBV28
J: TRBJ1-2
length: 12
D: .
DNA: TGTGCCAGCAGCTGGAGGGACTATGGCTACACCTTC
CDR3: CASSWRDYGYTF

size: many
V: TRBV12-3/TRBV12-4
J: TRBJ1-2
length: 17
D: TRBD1
DNA: TGTGCCAGCAGTTTTTCCCAGCCCGACAGGGGGCCTTATGGCTACACCTTC
CDR3: CASSFSQPDRGPYGYTF

size: many
V: TRBV6-9
J: TRBJ2-7
length: 16
D: TRBD1
DNA: TGTGCCAGCAGTTATTCGATCTGGACAGGGGGATACGAGCAGTACTTC
CDR3: CASSYSIWTGGYEQYF

size: many
V: TRBV19
J: TRBJ1-2
length: 15
D: TRBD1
DNA: TGTGCCAGTAGTACCCCCCAGGGGACAGGAAGTGGCTACACCTTC
CDR3: CASSTPQGTGSGYTF

size: many
V: TRBV5-1
J: TRBJ2-7
length: 15
D: .
DNA: TGCGCCAGCAGCTATACCGGGACTCCCACCTACGAGCAGTACTTC
CDR3: CASSYTGTPTYEQYF

size: many
V: TRBV20-1
J: TRBJ2-3
length: 21
D: .
DNA: TGCAGTGCTCCCAGTTTGCACGGGAGTCGCCAGATCAGCCGCGGCACAGATACGCAGTATTTT
CDR3: CSAPSLHGSRQISRGTDTQYF

size: many
V: TRBV19
J: TRBJ2-7
length: 15
D: .
DNA: TGTGCCAGTAGTTTGAAGAACAGGGTGTTGGACGAGCAGTACTTC
CDR3: CASSLKNRVLDEQYF

size: many
V: TRBV12-3/TRBV12-4
J: TRBJ1-4
length: 14
D: TRBD1
DNA: TGTGCCAGCAGTTTAAGCGGGACAGTCGAAAAACTGTTTTTT
CDR3: CASSLSGTVEKLFF

size: many
V: TRBV7-9
J: TRBJ2-3
length: 13
D: .
DNA: TGTGCCAGCAGCTCCCCGGGAGCAGATACGCAGTATTTT
CDR3: CASSSPGADTQYF

size: many
V: TRBV6-1
J: TRBJ1-2
length: 14
D: TRBD1
DNA: TGTGCCAGCAGTTCTTACAGACAGGGGCATGGCTACACCTTC
CDR3: CASSSYRQGHGYTF

size: many
V: TRBV6-1
J: TRBJ2-7
length: 17
D: TRBD2
DNA: TGTGCCAGCAGTCTACATCTAGCGGGACAATCGTCCTACGAGCAGTACTTC
CDR3: CASSLHLAGQSSYEQYF

size: many
V: TRBV6-1
J: TRBJ1-6
length: 13
D: .
DNA: TGTGCCAGCAGCATCGACTATAATTCACCCCTCCACTTT
CDR3: CASSIDYNSPLHF

size: once
V: TRBV20-1
J: TRBJ1-1
length: 13
D: .
DNA: TGCAGTGCTAGGCCTCCGGGCGTCACTGAAGCTTTCTTT
CDR3: CSARPPGVTEAFF

size: many
V: TRBV30
J: TRBJ2-3
length: 15
D: TRBD2
DNA: TGTGCCTGGAGTGTAACACTAGCGGGAGGAGATACGCAGTATTTT
CDR3: CAWSVTLAGGDTQYF

size: many
V: TRBV12-3/TRBV12-4
J: TRBJ2-7
length: 11
D: .
DNA: TGTGCCAGCAGTTCACAGGTGAAGCAGTACTTC
CDR3: CASSSQVKQYF

size: few
V: TRBV19
J: TRBJ1-2
length: 14
D: .
DNA: TGTGCCAGTAGTATTCCCGAGCAGGGCTATGGCTACACCTTC
CDR3: CASSIPEQGYGYTF

size: many
V: TRBV7-9
J: TRBJ2-7
length: 13
D: .
DNA: TGTGCCAGCAGCTTAGCCGGGGGAGACGAGCAGTACTTC
CDR3: CASSLAGGDEQYF

size: .
V: TRBV5-1
J: TRBJ2-1
length: 13
D: .
DNA: TGCGCCAGCAGCTCCAACGGGGCGGATGAGCAGTTCTTC
CDR3: CASSSNGADEQFF

size: .
V: TRBV4-1
J: TRBJ2-1
length: 17
D: TRBD2
DNA: TGCGCCAGCAGCCATGATGCCCGGACTAGCGGGGACAATGAGCAGTTCTTC
CDR3: CASSHDARTSGDNEQFF

size: many
V: TRBV6-5
J: TRBJ2-7
length: 17
D: .
DNA: TGTGCCAGCAGTTACTCGATCACAGGGCCCAGCTCCTACGAGCAGTACTTC
CDR3: CASSYSITGPSSYEQYF

size: many
V: TRBV24-1
J: TRBJ1-1
length: 15
D: TRBD1
DNA: TGTGCCACCAGTGATCCGGGACAGGGTGAGACTGAAGCTTTCTTT
CDR3: CATSDPGQGETEAFF

size: .
V: TRBV3-1
J: TRBJ2-7
length: 17
D: TRBD2
DNA: TGTGCCAGCAGCCAAGAGAGGGGACTAGCGGAGCCCTACGAGCAGTACTTC
CDR3: CASSQERGLAEPYEQYF

size: many
V: TRBV27
J: TRBJ1-6
length: 14
D: .
DNA: TGTGCCAGCACCCCCAGGGGCAATAATTCACCCCTCCACTTT
CDR3: CASTPRGNNSPLHF

size: many
V: TRBV30
J: TRBJ1-1
length: 14
D: .
DNA: TGTGCCTGGAGTTTTGTTGGAGGTTACACTGAAGCTTTCTTT
CDR3: CAWSFVGGYTEAFF

size: .
V: TRBV3-1
J: TRBJ1-6
length: 14
D: .
DNA: TGTGCCAGCAGCCAAGGGGACATTAATTCACCCCTCCACTTT
CDR3: CASSQGDINSPLHF

size: .
V: TRBV2
J: TRBJ1-5
length: 16
D: TRBD1
DNA: TGTGCCAGCAGCGGGACAGAGGCGGTGGGCAATCAGCCCCAGCATTTT
CDR3: CASSGTEAVGNQPQHF

size: many
V: TRBV19
J: TRBJ1-5
length: 14
D: .
DNA: TGTGCCAGTAGCGCGGAGGATAGCAATCAGCCCCAGCATTTT
CDR3: CASSAEDSNQPQHF

size: many
V: TRBV12-3/TRBV12-4
J: TRBJ2-1
length: 17
D: TRBD2
DNA: TGTGCCAGCAGTTACCTCCCAGCGGGAATCTACTACAATGAGCAGTTCTTC
CDR3: CASSYLPAGIYYNEQFF

size: many
V: TRBV11-2
J: TRBJ1-5
length: 15
D: TRBD1
DNA: TGTGCCAGCAGCTTGGGACAGGGGGCACGGCAGCCCCAGCATTTT
CDR3: CASSLGQGARQPQHF

size: .
V: TRBV28
J: TRBJ1-5
length: 15
D: TRBD1
DNA: TGTGCCAGCAGCCCTTTGGGACAGGGGACTCAGCCCCAGCATTTT
CDR3: CASSPLGQGTQPQHF

size: many
V: TRBV12-3/TRBV12-4
J: TRBJ1-1
length: 14
D: .
DNA: TGTGCCAGCACCGCCGGGCCTGAGAAGACTGAAGCTTTCTTT
CDR3: CASTAGPEKTEAFF

size: .
V: TRBV7-9
J: TRBJ2-3
length: 12
D: .
DNA: TGTGCCAGCATCCAGGGGACAGATACGCAGTATTTT
CDR3: CASIQGTDTQYF

size: many
V: TRBV27
J: TRBJ2-5
length: 15
D: .
DNA: TGTGCCAGCAGTTCCTGGAGTCGGGCGGGAGAGACCCAGTACTTC
CDR3: CASSSWSRAGETQYF

size: many
V: TRBV18
J: TRBJ1-2
length: 14
D: .
DNA: TGTGCCAGCTCACCGGGAAGCCATTCAAACGGCTACACCTTC
CDR3: CASSPGSHSNGYTF

size: few
V: TRBV20-1
J: TRBJ2-1
length: 15
D: TRBD1
DNA: TGCAGTGCTGGGGGACAGGGTAGGCCCTACAATGAGCAGTTCTTC
CDR3: CSAGGQGRPYNEQFF

size: few
V: TRBV4-3
J: TRBJ2-1
length: 15
D: .
DNA: TGCGCCAGCAGCCAAGAACAGGCTCGCTACAATGAGCAGTTCTTC
CDR3: CASSQEQARYNEQFF

size: many
V: TRBV11-3
J: TRBJ2-5
length: 15
D: TRBD1
DNA: TGTGCCAGCAGCTCTTCCGACAGGGGGCGTGAGACCCAGTACTTC
CDR3: CASSSSDRGRETQYF

size: many
V: TRBV11-3
J: TRBJ2-2
length: 12
D: .
DNA: TGTGCCAGCAGCAAGCACACCGGGGAGCTGTTTTTT
CDR3: CASSKHTGELFF

size: .
V: TRBV6-1
J: TRBJ2-2
length: 14
D: TRBD1
DNA: TGTGCCAGCAGGTCAGGGGGCAACACCGGGGAGCTGTTTTTT
CDR3: CASRSGGNTGELFF

size: many
V: TRBV12-3/TRBV12-4
J: TRBJ2-3
length: 16
D: .
DNA: TGTGCCGGATGCTTTGGGGGGGCGCGAAGGGGGTATACGCAGTATTTT
CDR3: CAGCFGGARRGYTQYF

size: many
V: TRBV12-3/TRBV12-4
J: TRBJ2-2
length: 15
D: .
DNA: TGTGCCAGCAGTCTTGGCGCCGCGAACACCGGGGAGCTGTTTTTT
CDR3: CASSLGAANTGELFF

size: few
V: TRBV20-1
J: TRBJ2-1
length: 10
D: .
DNA: TGCAGTGGTCTGAGCGATGAGCAGTTCTTC
CDR3: CSGLSDEQFF

size: .
V: TRBV27
J: TRBJ2-3
length: 17
D: TRBD1
DNA: TGTGCCAGCAGTTTACCAAAACAGGGGGCTGGCACAGATACGCAGTATTTT
CDR3: CASSLPKQGAGTDTQYF

size: many
V: TRBV12-3/TRBV12-4
J: TRBJ1-6
length: 12
D: .
DNA: TGTGCCAGCCAATTTTGGGGTTCACCCCTCCACTTT
CDR3: CASQFWGSPLHF